The sequence of this TCR beta chain was determined in a study of T-cell reconstitution after alpha-beta-depleted transplantation in children. A TCRbeta library incorporating unique molecular identifiers was prepared. One entry per CDR3 protein results from TCRdb running MiXCR on the PCR reads. The repertoire holds some 550,000 distinct CDR3 sequences, about 16% seen once, with approximately 3% in the top ten. The CDR3 loop spans 13 amino acids. Germline CDR1 reads SEHNR; CDR2 reads FQNEAQ (reference sequence). The V and J ends lost 5 bases and 7 bases respectively, with 14 bases between them. The sequences come from PBMCs from the stem cell graft donor, collected from the stem cell graft. The chain employs TRBV7-9 and TRBJ1-1, with a weak D call TRBD1 (6 bases). The TCR comes from a human donor who donated a stem cell graft to a child with acute lymphoblastic leukemia. CDR3 sequence reads: CASSPPGGLEAFF. Written as DNA, the CDR3 is TGTGCCAGCAGCCCCCCCGGGGGGCTTGAAGCTTTCTTT.